This T cell receptor beta chain is from a study of Ad26.COV2.S vaccination and SARS-CoV-2 variants. Across the study: A COV1001 Ad26.COV2.S trial-arm participant provided the sample.

Some clones are missing from TCRdb's copy, which holds only in-frame ones; the method was immunoSEQ multiplex PCR. The repertoire consists of roughly 330,000 clones, with roughly 90% occurring once and the leading ten covering 5% to 6.5%. The CDR3 has 14 residues. Looked up from germline, CDR1 is LGHDT and CDR2 is YNNKEL (reference sequence). Trimming pared 0 bases from V and 2 bases from J, leaving 4 bases between. A word on this clone: The antigen is unknown.

Study outcomes and limitations: Ad26.COV2.S recipients had broader spike-specific TCRs (P = 0.0014).

Treatment of the sample: roughly 20 received Ad26.COV2.S at low or high dose, single or two shots; several received placebo; per-sample allocation not given. Day 63 following the first vaccine or placebo injection was when the samples were taken. The sequencing used peripheral blood, collected in a trial of Ad26.COV2.S vaccine versus placebo. The chain is built from TRBV3-1 (or the pseudogene TRBV3-2) and TRBJ1-4; D unclear. This sequence originates from a person between 18 and 65 years old who received the Ad26.COV2.S COVID-19 vaccine or a placebo. CDR3 coding DNA: TGTGCCAGCAGCCAAGATGCTACTAATGAAAAACTGTTTTTT. Translated: CASSQDATNEKLFF.